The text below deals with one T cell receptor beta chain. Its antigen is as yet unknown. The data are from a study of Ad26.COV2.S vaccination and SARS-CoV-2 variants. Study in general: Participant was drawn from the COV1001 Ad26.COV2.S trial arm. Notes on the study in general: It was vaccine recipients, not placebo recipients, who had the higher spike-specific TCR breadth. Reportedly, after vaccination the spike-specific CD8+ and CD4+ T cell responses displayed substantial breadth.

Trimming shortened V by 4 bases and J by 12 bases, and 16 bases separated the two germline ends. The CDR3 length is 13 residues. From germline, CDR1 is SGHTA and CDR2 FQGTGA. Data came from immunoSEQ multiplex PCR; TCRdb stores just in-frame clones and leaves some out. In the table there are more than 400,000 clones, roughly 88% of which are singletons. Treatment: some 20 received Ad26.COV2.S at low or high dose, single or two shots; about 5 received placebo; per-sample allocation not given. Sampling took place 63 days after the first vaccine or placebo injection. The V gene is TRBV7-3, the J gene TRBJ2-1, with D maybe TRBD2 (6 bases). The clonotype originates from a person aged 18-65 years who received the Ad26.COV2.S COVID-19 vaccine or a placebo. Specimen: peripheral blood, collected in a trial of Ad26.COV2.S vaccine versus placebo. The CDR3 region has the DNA TGTGCCAGCAGCTCAGATCTAGCGTCGGGGCAGTTCTTC. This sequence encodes CASSSDLASGQFF. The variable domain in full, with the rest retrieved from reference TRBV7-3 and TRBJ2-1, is GAGVSQTPSNKVTEKGKYVELRCDPISGHTALYWYRQSLGQGPEFLIYFQGTGAADDSGLPNDRFFAVRPEGSVSTLKIQRTERGDSAVYLCASSSDLASGQFFGPGTRLTVL.